This T cell receptor (beta chain) was identified in a study of CD8 T cells in ankylosing spondylitis. MiXCR, applied by TCRdb to the 5' RACE reads, yields one record per CDR3 protein. The data hold some 290,000 distinct CDR3 sequences, with 20% observed a single time. This clonotype was seen at least ten times. Antigen unknown. Study findings and constraints: A TCR beta motif of eight highly homologous variants appeared characteristic of ankylosing spondylitis blood. Matched synovial fluid from ankylosing spondylitis patients was reported to be enriched for disease-linked clones.

Germline CDR1 DFQATT, CDR2 SNEGSKA (reference sequence). The CDR3 has 14 residues. The V end was cut by 3 bases, the J end by 0 bases, with 9 bases between. Material for sequencing was blood, either unsorted or a sorted T cell fraction (not recorded which). This TCR was sampled from a male donor with ankylosing spondylitis or in good health (not recorded which). The rearrangement links TRBV20-1 to TRBJ1-5; D gene unclear. The CDR3 region is CSARDGTSNQPQHF. Here the CDR3 DNA reads TGCAGTGCTAGGGACGGAACTAGCAATCAGCCCCAGCATTTT.